This T cell receptor beta chain was identified in a study of T-cell reconstitution after alpha-beta-depleted transplantation in children. The TCRbeta library was prepared with unique molecular identifiers. TCRdb re-analysed the PCR reads in MiXCR, keeping a single row per CDR3 protein. The table includes around 490,000 distinct CDR3 sequences, 10% to 12% detected once. The table lists this clonotype with a few counts. The antigen remains undetermined. Germline V lookup: CDR1 DFQATT, CDR2 SNEGSKA (reference sequence). The CDR3 contains 16 residues. Unmatched junction bases numbered 7, after V lost 4 bases and J lost 2 bases. The study's findings and limits: Roughly two months post-transplant, alpha-beta T cells reportedly originated from several hundred graft clones that had expanded. T cells produced anew were the main source of T-cell counts and diversity one year after transplant. Several patients had high TCRbeta diversity at day 60; it came from surviving recipient T cells and thymic progenitors.

This chain joins TRBV20-1 and TRBJ2-1; TRBD2 matches at 11 bases. The receptor was derived from a female patient aged 2-10 years who had a stem cell transplant for aplastic anemia, so the T cells may come from the graft donor. The sample consisted of PBMCs, mostly from graft donor cells, taken 180 days after TCRalphabeta/CD19-depleted stem cell transplant. The CDR3 here is CSAKLAGESAYNEQFF. CDR3 DNA sequence: TGCAGTGCTAAACTAGCGGGAGAGTCGGCCTACAATGAGCAGTTCTTC.